The present T cell receptor (beta chain) was sequenced within a study of Graves' ophthalmopathy and Graves' hyperthyroidism (dated by TCRdb to the late 2010s). Turning to the overall study: Hyperthyroidism was considered stable if no progression to ophthalmopathy occurred within 18 months of follow-up. TCR beta repertoire signatures were used to distinguish Graves' ophthalmopathy from Graves' hyperthyroidism and to predict progression to ophthalmopathy. To explore V-J signatures that distinguish ophthalmopathy from hyperthyroidism, a discovery set of around 100 patients was enrolled, made up of over 40 with ophthalmopathy and around 60 with stable hyperthyroidism. The independent validation cohort included about 19 hyperthyroidism patients plus 17 patients who later progressed from hyperthyroidism to ophthalmopathy. After sampling, hyperthyroidism patients received methimazole starting at 30 mg daily, and ophthalmopathy patients received high-dose intravenous methylprednisolone. In five or six hyperthyroidism patients, the T-cell repertoires found in thyroid tissue were compared with those found in blood. In total, 135 blood samples were TCR-sequenced: 40 to 45 ophthalmopathy, approximately 75 hyperthyroidism and some 17 hyperthyroidism-to-ophthalmopathy patients.

TCR beta CDR3 regions were amplified from RNA transcripts for repertoire sequencing. The first round of RT-PCR was done with HTBI primers and the Qiagen OneStep RT-PCR kit, and was followed by a second round of multiplex PCR, then size selection and purification. Libraries were sequenced paired-end with 100 bp reads on an Illumina HiSeq2000. In the paper's pipeline: Reads were processed with SOAPnuke, discarding reads with adapters, uncalled bases, mean Phred below 15, or no exact constant-primer or identifier match. COPE v1.2.5 was used to merge high-quality paired reads. Unique nucleotide sequences were defined as clonotypes and aligned to IMGT TRB V, D and J references using MiTCR v1.1. Analysis was restricted to V-J combinations with a frequency above 0.0001, which covered roughly 99% of repertoires. A TCR clonal expansion and chaos score per V-J combination was defined as the ratio of F50 clonal expansion to chaos observed in the TCRdist matrix. Welch's t-statistics and random forest were used to reduce features to about a dozen V-J combinations, which were fed into a naive Bayes classifier. The similarity between thyroid and blood repertoires was quantified using the Morisita-Horn index. TCRdb reran the public reads through fastp at Q25 and MiXCR, keeping productive beta chains. Rows are combined by CDR3 protein, so each entry shows the most common genes and DNA. The V and J calls, along with clone size, are taken from TCRdb and not from the paper's own processing. The sample table records more than 1,000,000 distinct CDR3 sequences; about 40% of these occur just once. Roughly 11% of the sample belongs to the ten largest clones.

The hyperthyroidism patients were 18 to 65 years old and newly diagnosed, with a disease duration of less than 2 months. Anyone with other autoimmune diseases, uncontrolled infections, pregnancy or lactation was excluded from the study. Clinical symptoms, serum thyroxine, TRAb, thyroid ultrasound and orbital computed tomography were used for diagnosis. Trizol reagent was used to extract the total RNA, and its quality was then checked on an Agilent 2100 Bioanalyzer. This clonotype showed up many times. It lacks a known antigen. No qualities accompany the bases; no much larger clone lies one base away. The CDR3 contains 12 residues, cysteine and phenylalanine counted. Only CDR3 DNA is held: 36 bases, read in frame from base 1. Per the germline V gene (reference sequence), LNHDA is the CDR1 and SQIVND is the CDR2. V was cut back by 5 bases and J by 4 bases, leaving a gap of 8 bases between them. Results and caveats for the whole study, not just this receptor: Most expanded thyroid clonotypes with a frequency above 0.001 also appeared in blood, which suggests that blood repertoires may reflect the immune response in the thyroid. The 13-signature model separated ophthalmopathy from stable hyperthyroidism with approximately 90% sensitivity and about 84% specificity in cross-validation, and 80%/75% in the test set. In validation, the model predicted ophthalmopathy progression with over 60% sensitivity and roughly 72% specificity; eleven to twelve predicted patients were CT-confirmed with GO in a median of 6.5 months. No statistical method was used to predetermine the sample size, and group allocation was not hidden from the investigators.

This chain joins TRBV19 to TRBJ1-2, with the D segment identity uncertain. The sequence derives from an adult man with Graves' hyperthyroidism. Sequencing was carried out using peripheral blood or thyroid tissue (not recorded which). The CDR3 region reads CASSAAAYGYTF. The DNA sequence reads TGTGCCAGTAGTGCGGCGGCCTATGGCTACACCTTC.